These T cell receptor beta chains were read from a single sample in a study of cytomegalovirus exposure and HLA in healthy donors. The method was immunoSEQ multiplex PCR; TCRdb's version includes in-frame clones alone and lacks a portion of them. This table has 100,000 to 130,000 clones, nearly 97% appearing once. The sequenced sample was PBMCs. These receptors came from a woman aged 18-29 years in good health and CMV-seronegative. Each CDR3 is given with its conserved first and last residue. D genes are given only for firm matches.

TRBV18	TRBD1	TRBJ1-4	CASSLMRQGVNEKLFF
TRBV28	-	TRBJ1-2	CASSRGYGYTF
TRBV9	-	TRBJ2-2	CASSGEGEAELFF
TRBV9	-	TRBJ2-5	CASSSRLTEETQYF
TRBV2	-	TRBJ2-7	CASSGDWGGSYEQYF
TRBV9	-	TRBJ1-2	CASSPQERRIYGYTF
TRBV11-2	-	TRBJ2-3	CASSQGGGKDTQYF
TRBV6-1	-	TRBJ2-3	CASTLSLGLDTQYF
TRBV7-8	TRBD1	TRBJ1-1	CASSKTGWNTEAFF
TRBV5-6	-	TRBJ1-2	CASSRGAETYGYTF
TRBV18	-	TRBJ2-2	CASSPDSRSWATGELFF
TRBV4-1	TRBD1	TRBJ1-2	CASSQLDRGQGTLNYGYTF
TRBV28	-	TRBJ2-5	CASGFGLETQYF
TRBV4-2	TRBD1	TRBJ2-1	CASSQDWWTGDYNEQFF
TRBV5-5	TRBD2	TRBJ2-5	CASSLANQLAGNQETQYF
TRBV7-9	-	TRBJ1-2	CASSLVGGYTF
TRBV5-1	-	TRBJ1-2	CASSLSTTYGYTF
TRBV6-4	-	TRBJ1-1	CASSDPQGAFF
TRBV2	TRBD1	TRBJ1-1	CASMPRPGQVEAFF
TRBV14	TRBD2	TRBJ2-1	CASSQDPGLAGYNEQFF
TRBV6-6	TRBD2	TRBJ2-7	CASSYLAGGEYEQYF
TRBV15	-	TRBJ1-5	CATSATGDQPQHF
TRBV5-1	-	TRBJ2-7	CASSLDNSGGLEQYF
TRBV4-1	-	TRBJ1-2	CASSPLTGSYGYTF
TRBV5-1	-	TRBJ2-5	CASTSRNAGSQETQYF
TRBV7-2	-	TRBJ2-1	CASSLVAGSSYNEQFF
TRBV21-1	-	TRBJ2-7	CARLESSSLYEQYF
TRBV9	-	TRBJ2-1	CASSVGGPVNEQFF
TRBV27	TRBD1	TRBJ2-7	CASSYEGASEQYF
TRBV5-4	-	TRBJ2-2	CASSGGGRPGELFF
TRBV27	TRBD2	TRBJ2-1	CASNVAGGWVVNEQFF
TRBV27	-	TRBJ1-1	CASSLGGRAFF
TRBV5-8	TRBD1	TRBJ2-3	CASSLGQGTTDTQYF
TRBV18	TRBD1	TRBJ2-7	CASSPTGGGEQYF
TRBV28	TRBD2	TRBJ2-1	CASSFAGGNNEQFF
TRBV4-2	-	TRBJ1-1	CASSLTGDGNTEAFF
TRBV6-6	TRBD1	TRBJ1-5	CASRGQGNQPQHF
TRBV19	-	TRBJ2-7	CASSIVFSDEQYF
TRBV6-6	-	TRBJ2-5	CASSQRQDLQETQYF
TRBV2	TRBD1	TRBJ1-1	CASSLQGALEAFF
TRBV6-5	-	TRBJ2-3	CASSWAGTTDTQYF
TRBV14	-	TRBJ2-3	CASSFRDSRRQYF
TRBV19	TRBD1	TRBJ1-2	CASRSAHRGANYGYTF
TRBV30	-	TRBJ2-7	CAWASGESGHSYEQYF
TRBV2	-	TRBJ1-2	CASSSGTSYGYTF
TRBV5-1	TRBD2	TRBJ2-1	CASSALLLAGGLNEQFF
TRBV6-4	TRBD2	TRBJ2-1	CASSDLPLAGGGNEQFF
TRBV5-6	-	TRBJ2-1	CASSLQTSIDEQFF
TRBV9	TRBD1	TRBJ2-5	CASSPLWTGAGETQYF
TRBV5-1	TRBD1	TRBJ1-1	CASSPTSRGGGTEAFF
TRBV7-6	-	TRBJ2-2	CASSLVAVTNTGELFF
TRBV19	-	TRBJ2-3	CASSIQGRTDTQYF
TRBV9	-	TRBJ1-3	CASSRDHHQGGNTIYF
TRBV28	-	TRBJ2-7	CASSPFGPYEQYF
TRBV6-1	-	TRBJ2-1	CASSEVAWQFF